The 5 T cell receptor beta chains below were found in one sample sequenced in a study of blood T cell repertoires in COVID-19. Assay: immunoSEQ multiplex PCR; the TCRdb copy retains only in-frame clones and omits some. Here the sample spans about 120,000 clones, 80% to 90% being singletons. The source material was peripheral blood. All receptors derive from a man between 65 and 80 years old with active or convalescent COVID-19.

The chain has TRBV28 and TRBJ2-1, with 7 bases that match TRBD2. The CDR3 extends over 12 amino acids. With 8 bases clipped from V and 3 bases from J, the junction kept 1 base outside the gene matches. CDR1 and CDR2 from the germline V gene are MDHEN and SYDVKM. CDR3 loop: CASASGYNEQFF. CDR3 in DNA: TGTGCCAGCGCTAGCGGCTACAATGAGCAGTTCTTC. Together with reference TRBV28 and TRBJ2-1, the CDR3 gives the full variable domain: DVKVTQSSRYLVKRTGEKVFLECVQDMDHENMFWYRQDPGLGLRLIYFSYDVKMKEKGDIPEGYSVSREKKERFSLILESASTNQTSMYLCASASGYNEQFFGPGTRLTVL.

This clone was recorded only once. The V gene is TRBV24-1, the J gene TRBJ2-1, with D tentatively TRBD1 (6 bases). CDR3 length: 13 residues. CDR1 and CDR2 (germline): KGHDR, SFDVKD. Trimming removed 4 bases at V and 8 bases at J, with 11 bases between. CDR3 in DNA: TGTGCCACCAGTGAGCGGACAGAGGATGAGCAGTTCTTC. The encoded protein is CATSERTEDEQFF.

This chain links TRBV5-1 with TRBJ2-7; D may be TRBD2 (5 bases). The V and J ends lost 6 bases and 4 bases respectively, with 8 bases between them. This CDR3 is built from 11 residues. Germline V CDR1 and CDR2: SGHRS, YFSETQ. The CDR3 sequence is CASKAEYEQYF. CDR3 DNA sequence: TGCGCCAGCAAAGCGGAGTACGAGCAGTACTTC.

Details on this clone: The junction and the germline gene differ at one end; a read error may be behind it. This CDR3 is also generated by other DNA sequences in the sample. The chain uses TRBV13 and TRBJ2-7; 8 bases fit TRBD2. Germline lookup yields CDR1 PRHDT and CDR2 FYEKMQ (reference sequence). The CDR3 consists of 15 residues. CDR3 nucleotides: TGCGCCCGCAGGCCCGGGGGGGGGTTAACCTACGAGCAGTACTTC. Its protein is CARRPGGGLTYEQYF.

The gene calls are TRBV7-9 and TRBJ1-2, with no clear D. This CDR3 region has 13 residues. Germline CDR1 reads SEHNR; CDR2 reads FQNEAQ (reference sequence). V lost 1 base and J 4 bases, leaving 7 bases between the germline ends. The CDR3 reads CASSLGSLYGYTF. In DNA, the CDR3 is TGTGCCAGCAGCTTAGGGAGTCTCTATGGCTACACCTTC.